This T cell receptor (beta chain) appears in the sequencing data of a study of control samples from healthy donors and cancer patients. Only in-frame clones appear in the TCRdb table, and some are missing; sequencing was by immunoSEQ multiplex PCR. The table includes more than 100,000 clones, about 93% detected once. The source material was blood. The sequence was obtained from a man aged 18 to 29 in good health.

The CDR3 spells CASSWRGTGYGTEAFF. CDR3 bases: TGTGCCAGCAGCTGGCGGGGGACAGGATACGGGACTGAAGCTTTCTTT. The V call is TRBV5-6, the J call TRBJ1-1; 8 bases map to TRBD1. This CDR3 is built from 16 residues. Germline loops: CDR1 SGHDT, CDR2 YYEEEE. V lost 3 bases, J lost 5 bases, and 12 bases stayed unmatched.